This TCR beta chain was retrieved from a study of shared T cell receptors in the human thymus (dated by TCRdb to the early 2020s). Regarding the complete study: The study examined how the human thymus generates shared, self-reactive T-cell receptor alpha chains.

This clone was detected only a few times. The antigen it recognizes is unknown. No base-level quality is on record; no much larger clone is a single base apart. CDR1 and CDR2 (SGHDT, YYEEEE) derive from the germline V gene. Including cysteine and phenylalanine, the CDR3 has 14 amino acids. This entry keeps only the CDR3 DNA: 42 bases, framed from base 1. V is shortened by 7 bases, J by 0 bases, and the region joining them spans 11 bases. Library method: the immunoSEQ multiplex PCR assay. This is the immuneACCESS table as TCRdb keeps it, with only in-frame sequences that have V and J called. A part of the clones is gone; compared with another copy, unresolved V genes explain less than half, and the rest is unexplained. The sample table lists roughly 710,000 clones, 75% to 90% of them with a count of one. The ten largest clones add up to 0.0095% to 0.013% of the sample. This same sample was also taken into another study, of human thymus T cells. Drawing on the second study: The donors were immunologically healthy infants in Finland who had open corrective cardiac surgery for congenital heart defects. The thymus tissue came from surgical resects taken out during corrective cardiac surgery. Both the thymic and the peripheral blood repertoires appeared to show biased V and J gene segment usage. Highly overlapping thymic TCR repertoires among unrelated individuals were reported in the related research. The study characterized TCR alpha and beta repertoires from seven to nine infant thymus samples and a few related peripheral blood samples. The infant donors were about 6 to 244 days old, and the cohort included roughly six males and a couple of females. After being mechanically released from the tissue, thymocytes were kept at -70 degrees C in pellets of about 8.5-34 million cells. A QIAsymphony instrument was used to extract genomic DNA from frozen cell pellets. The immunoSEQ multiplex PCR assay was used to amplify the TCRB and TCRAD loci from a standardized amount of quality-controlled genomic DNA. The amplicons spanned the V(D)J region and were long enough to cover the CDR3 and allow V and J genes to be identified. Amplicon sequencing was performed on an Illumina platform through the commercial immunoSEQ service. Primer bias and sequencing errors were corrected as previously described, and TCRAD and TCRB were defined on the basis of the IMGT database. Analysis of the repertoires was done with immunoSEQ Analyzer 3.0 and VDJTools and included basic statistics, V/J segment usage, diversity estimates, rarefaction and pairwise overlap. Diversity was estimated using the Chao1, ChaoE, Efron-Thisted, Shannon and inverse Simpson indices, and was also estimated on datasets down-sampled to the size of the smallest sample. Repertoire overlap used strict matching of CDR3 nucleotide sequence, V gene and J gene, with Jaccard-based multidimensional scaling clustering. On average, thymus samples gave roughly 800,000 unique TCRB clonotypes, whereas blood samples gave about 84,000.

Sample: thymocytes. The V gene is TRBV5-6 and the J gene is TRBJ1-5; the best D guess is TRBD1, with 6 bases matching. The receptor was isolated from a girl under three years old with a congenital heart defect. Donor details come from another sample of the same person, matched by shared clones. The nucleotides read TGTGCCAGCTCTAGGGGGAATAGCAATCAGCCCCAGCATTTT. This yields the protein CASSRGNSNQPQHF.